A single sample is the source of the 8 T cell receptor beta chains below, sequenced in a study of cytomegalovirus exposure and HLA in healthy donors. The PCR employed 60 Vbeta primers together with 13 Jbeta primers. Generated by immunoSEQ multiplex PCR, the TCRdb table keeps only in-frame clones and is missing some. The data hold some 150,000 clones, with roughly 85% observed a single time. The specimen sequenced was PBMCs. The receptor source for this set is a middle-aged man in good health and CMV-seronegative.

This clone was seen a single time. The chain combines TRBV7-2 with TRBJ1-5; TRBD1 matches at 7 bases. Germline assignment: CDR1 SGHTA and CDR2 FQGNSA. This CDR3 is built from 14 residues. Trimming cost V 5 bases and J 4 bases; bases outside gene matches: 5. The CDR3 DNA reads as TGTGCCAGCAGCGTGACCAGGGGGAATCAGCCCCAGCATTTT. Translated: CASSVTRGNQPQHF. Variable domain in full (rest from reference TRBV7-2 and TRBJ1-5): GAGVSQSPSNKVTEKGKDVELRCDPISGHTALYWYRQSLGQGLEFLIYFQGNSAPDKSGLPSDRFSAERTGGSVSTLTIQRTQQEDSAVYLCASSVTRGNQPQHFGDGTRLSIL.

The CDR3 nucleotides read TGTGCCAGCCAAGAGCGGGGAGAGACCCAGTACTTC. Its translation: CASQERGETQYF. V gene TRBV6-5 combines with J gene TRBJ2-5, with 7 positions matching TRBD2. V shed 8 bases, J shed 4 bases, and the junction held 4 bases outside the gene matches. The CDR3 has 12 residues. The germline CDR1 and CDR2 sequences are MNHEY and SVGAGI.

This clone was seen a few times. This chain links TRBV7-2 with TRBJ2-5; D is possibly TRBD2 (7 bases). The V and J ends lost 3 bases and 5 bases respectively, with 22 bases between them. CDR1 and CDR2 (germline): SGHTA, FQGNSA. The CDR3 runs to 17 residues. CDR3 sequence: CASSLRWTRGFRETQYF. Here the CDR3 DNA reads TGTGCCAGCAGCTTGCGCTGGACTAGGGGGTTTCGGGAGACCCAGTACTTC.

The chain links TRBV6-1 to TRBJ2-7; the match to TRBD1 covers 7 bases. The J segment lost 7 bases and the V segment lost 4 bases, leaving 10 bases of the junction unmatched. Germline CDR1 is MNHNS and CDR2 is SASEGT. The CDR3 is made up of 14 amino acids. This chain's CDR3 is CASSALDRAGEQYF. The CDR3 nucleotides are TGTGCCAGCAGTGCACTTGACAGGGCTGGGGAGCAGTACTTC.

In this sample, this clone is medium-sized (0.01 to 0.1%). V usage is TRBV6-1 and J usage is TRBJ2-5, with D perhaps matching TRBD2 (7 bases). The V gene lost 3 bases and the J gene lost 0 bases, with 11 bases spanning the gap. The CDR3 totals 15 residues. Germline CDR1 and CDR2: MNHNS and SASEGT. DNA of the CDR3: TGTGCCAGCAGTGAGGTCGGGGGGCACCAAGAGACCCAGTACTTC. Encoded protein: CASSEVGGHQETQYF.

This rearrangement joins TRBV19 to TRBJ2-5; 10 nucleotides line up with TRBD1. Per germline, CDR1 LNHDA and CDR2 SQIVND (reference sequence). The CDR3 has 14 residues. V dropped 2 bases and J dropped 7; count of bases not matched to a gene: 4. CDR3 sequence reads: CASSITGQGSTQYF. The CDR3 DNA follows: TGTGCCAGTAGTATAACGGGACAGGGGTCGACCCAGTACTTC.

The chain has TRBV4-2 and TRBJ1-1; 7 bases map to TRBD1. Germline V gives CDR1 LGHNA, CDR2 YNFKEQ. V was pared by 0 bases and J by 0 bases, with 10 bases of the junction left unmatched. The CDR3 is 18 amino acids. CDR3 sequence: CASSQDRAGGLLNTEAFF. In DNA form, the CDR3 reads TGTGCCAGCAGCCAAGATAGGGCAGGGGGGCTATTGAACACTGAAGCTTTCTTT.

V is TRBV2 and J is TRBJ2-1, with TRBD2 matching 13 bases. J was trimmed by 6 bases and V by 6 bases; bases with no gene match: 5. This CDR3 has 15 residues. Looked up from germline, CDR1 is SNHLY and CDR2 is FYNNEI. CDR3 in amino acids: CASRWTSGSRNEQFF. DNA for the CDR3: TGTGCCAGCAGATGGACTAGCGGGAGTCGCAATGAGCAGTTCTTC.